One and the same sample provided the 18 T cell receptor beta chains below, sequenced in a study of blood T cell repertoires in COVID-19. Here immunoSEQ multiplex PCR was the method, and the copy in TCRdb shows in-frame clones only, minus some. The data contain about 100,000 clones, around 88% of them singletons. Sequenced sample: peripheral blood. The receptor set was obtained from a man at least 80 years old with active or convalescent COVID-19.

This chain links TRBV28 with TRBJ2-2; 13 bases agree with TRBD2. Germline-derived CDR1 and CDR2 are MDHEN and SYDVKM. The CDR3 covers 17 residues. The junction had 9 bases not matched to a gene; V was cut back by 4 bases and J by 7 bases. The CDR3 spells CASSSTGTSGTNGELFF. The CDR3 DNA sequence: TGTGCCAGCAGTTCAACCGGGACTAGCGGGACTAACGGGGAGCTGTTTTTT.

CDR3 amino acids: CAWSAGTSGRADEQFF. As DNA, the CDR3 is TGTGCCTGGAGTGCAGGCACTAGCGGGAGGGCCGATGAGCAGTTCTTC. The chain has TRBV30 and TRBJ2-1; 13 nucleotides agree with TRBD2. This CDR3 region has 16 residues. J gave up 8 bases and V 1 base, and 8 bases lay outside the gene matches. Germline V gene data show CDR1 as GTSNPN and CDR2 as SVGIG (reference sequence).

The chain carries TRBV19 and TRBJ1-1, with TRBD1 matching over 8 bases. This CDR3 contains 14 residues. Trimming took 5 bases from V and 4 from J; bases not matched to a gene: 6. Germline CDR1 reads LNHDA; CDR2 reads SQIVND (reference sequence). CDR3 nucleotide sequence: TGTGCCAGTAGTTTACAGGGGGTAGGCACTGAAGCTTTCTTT. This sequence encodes CASSLQGVGTEAFF.

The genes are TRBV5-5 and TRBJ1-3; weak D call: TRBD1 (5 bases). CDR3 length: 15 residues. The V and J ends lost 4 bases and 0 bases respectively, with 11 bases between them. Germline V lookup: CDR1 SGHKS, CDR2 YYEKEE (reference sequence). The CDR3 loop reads CASSPPGVSGNTIYF. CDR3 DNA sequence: TGTGCCAGCAGCCCGCCGGGGGTCTCTGGAAACACCATATATTTT. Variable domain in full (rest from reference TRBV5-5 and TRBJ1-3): DAGVTQSPTHLIKTRGQQVTLRCSPISGHKSVSWYQQVLGQGPQFIFQYYEKEERGRGNFPDRFSARQFPNYSSELNVNALLLGDSALYLCASSPPGVSGNTIYFGEGSWLTVV.

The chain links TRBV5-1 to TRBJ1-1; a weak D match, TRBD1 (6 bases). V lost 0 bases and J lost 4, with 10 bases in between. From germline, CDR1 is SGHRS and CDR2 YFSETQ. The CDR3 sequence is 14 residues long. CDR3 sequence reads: CASSLGQVPTEAFF. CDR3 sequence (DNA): TGCGCCAGCAGCTTGGGACAGGTTCCCACTGAAGCTTTCTTT.

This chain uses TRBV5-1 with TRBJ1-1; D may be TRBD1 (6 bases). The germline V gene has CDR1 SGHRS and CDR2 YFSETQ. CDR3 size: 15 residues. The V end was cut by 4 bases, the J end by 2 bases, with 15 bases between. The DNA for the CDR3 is TGCGCCAGCAGCCCCCGGTCGGGGGGCAACACTGAAGCTTTCTTT. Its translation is CASSPRSGGNTEAFF.

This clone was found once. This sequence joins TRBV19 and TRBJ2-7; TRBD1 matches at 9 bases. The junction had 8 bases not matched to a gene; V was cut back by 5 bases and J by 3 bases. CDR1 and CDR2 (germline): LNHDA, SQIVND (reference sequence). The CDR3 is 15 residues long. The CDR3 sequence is CASSQRTGVGYEQYF. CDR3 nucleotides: TGTGCCAGTAGTCAGCGGACAGGGGTCGGCTACGAGCAGTACTTC.

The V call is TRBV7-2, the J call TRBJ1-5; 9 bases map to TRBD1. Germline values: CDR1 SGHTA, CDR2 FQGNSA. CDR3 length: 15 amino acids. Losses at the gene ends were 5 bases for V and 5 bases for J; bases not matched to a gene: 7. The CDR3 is CASSDRDRVYQPQHF. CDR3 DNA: TGTGCCAGCAGCGACCGGGACAGGGTTTATCAGCCCCAGCATTTT.

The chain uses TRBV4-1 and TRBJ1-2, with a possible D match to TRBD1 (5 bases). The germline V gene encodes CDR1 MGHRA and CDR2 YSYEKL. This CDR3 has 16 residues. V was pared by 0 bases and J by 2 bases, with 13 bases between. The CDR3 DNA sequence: TGCGCCAGCAGCCAAGATGGGAGCGGGGCCAACTATGGCTACACCTTC. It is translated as CASSQDGSGANYGYTF.

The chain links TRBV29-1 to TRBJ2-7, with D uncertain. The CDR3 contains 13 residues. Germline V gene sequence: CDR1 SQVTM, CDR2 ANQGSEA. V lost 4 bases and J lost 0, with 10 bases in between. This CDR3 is CSVVTATSYEQYF. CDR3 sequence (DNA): TGCAGCGTTGTAACTGCCACCTCCTACGAGCAGTACTTC.

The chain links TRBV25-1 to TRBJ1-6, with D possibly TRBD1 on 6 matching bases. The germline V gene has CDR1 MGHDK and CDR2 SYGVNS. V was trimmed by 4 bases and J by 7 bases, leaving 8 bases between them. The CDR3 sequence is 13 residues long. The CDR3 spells CASSGRGNSPLHF. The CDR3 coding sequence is TGTGCCAGCAGTGGCAGGGGAAATTCACCCCTCCACTTT.

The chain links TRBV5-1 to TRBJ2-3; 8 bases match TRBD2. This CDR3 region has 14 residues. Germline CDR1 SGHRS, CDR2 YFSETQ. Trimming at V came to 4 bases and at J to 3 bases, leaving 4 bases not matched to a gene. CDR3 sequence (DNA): TGCGCCAGCAGCCCCCGACTAGCGACAGATACGCAGTATTTT. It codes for CASSPRLATDTQYF.

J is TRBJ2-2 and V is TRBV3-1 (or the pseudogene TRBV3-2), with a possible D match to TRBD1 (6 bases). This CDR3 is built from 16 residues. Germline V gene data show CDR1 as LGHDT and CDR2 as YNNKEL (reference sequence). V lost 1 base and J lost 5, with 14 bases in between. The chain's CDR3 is CASSQAGTTLTGELFF. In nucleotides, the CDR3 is TGTGCCAGCAGCCAAGCCGGGACAACGCTAACCGGGGAGCTGTTTTTT.

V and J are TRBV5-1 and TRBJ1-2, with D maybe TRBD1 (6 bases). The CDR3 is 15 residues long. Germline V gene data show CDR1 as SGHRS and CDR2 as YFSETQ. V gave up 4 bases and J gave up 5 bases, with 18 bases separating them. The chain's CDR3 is CASSPQGFRDYGYTF. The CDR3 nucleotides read TGCGCCAGCAGCCCACAGGGTTTCCGCGATTATGGCTACACCTTC.

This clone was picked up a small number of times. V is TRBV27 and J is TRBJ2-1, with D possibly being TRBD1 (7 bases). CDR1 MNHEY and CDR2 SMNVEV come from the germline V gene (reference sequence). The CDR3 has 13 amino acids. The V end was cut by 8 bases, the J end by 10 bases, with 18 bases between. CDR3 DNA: TGTGCCAGCTCAAGGCGGGAACAGGGGGAGCAGTTCTTC. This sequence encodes CASSRREQGEQFF.

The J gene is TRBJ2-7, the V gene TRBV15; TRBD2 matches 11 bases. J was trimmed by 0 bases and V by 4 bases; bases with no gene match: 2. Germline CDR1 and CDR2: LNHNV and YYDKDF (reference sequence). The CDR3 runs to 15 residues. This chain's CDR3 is CATSTGTSGSYEQYF. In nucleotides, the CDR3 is TGTGCCACCAGCACAGGGACTAGCGGCTCCTACGAGCAGTACTTC.

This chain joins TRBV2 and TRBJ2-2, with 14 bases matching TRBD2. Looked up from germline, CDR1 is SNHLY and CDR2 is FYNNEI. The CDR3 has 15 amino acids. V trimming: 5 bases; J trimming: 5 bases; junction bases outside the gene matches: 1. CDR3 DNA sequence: TGTGCCAGCAGTAGGACTAGCGGGAGGACCGGGGAGCTGTTTTTT. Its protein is CASSRTSGRTGELFF.

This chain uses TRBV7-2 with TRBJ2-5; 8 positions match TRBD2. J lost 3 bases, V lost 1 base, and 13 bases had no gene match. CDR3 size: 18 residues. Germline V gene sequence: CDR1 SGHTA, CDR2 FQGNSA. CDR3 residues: CASSLVLGVSGTKETQYF. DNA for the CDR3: TGTGCCAGCAGCTTAGTGTTGGGGGTTAGCGGGACGAAAGAGACCCAGTACTTC.